A selection of T cell receptor beta chains follows, all from one sample in a study of blood T cell repertoires in COVID-19. Libraries were prepared by immunoSEQ multiplex PCR; TCRdb keeps only in-frame clonotypes and omits some of them. The data show under 250,000 clones, with around 88% seen just once and under 8% held by the top ten. Sequenced sample: peripheral blood. The receptors derive from a woman aged 30 to 39 with COVID-19, enrolled during active disease. Each CDR3 is given with its conserved first and last residue. A D gene is named only where the DNA matches it firmly. Some rows mark clone size as missing; the rest say once, few, many or name a class of expanded clone.

j_gene,d_gene,abundance,v_gene,CDR3aa,CDR3nt
TRBJ2-7,-,-,TRBV12-3/TRBV12-4,CASSLSWYEQYF,TGTGCCAGCAGTTTAAGCTGGTACGAGCAGTACTTC
TRBJ2-5,TRBD1,few,TRBV2,CASRTDRGFQETQYF,TGTGCCAGCAGGACAGACAGGGGTTTCCAAGAGACCCAGTACTTC
TRBJ2-3,-,-,TRBV18,CASSPLRVPDTQYF,TGTGCCAGCTCACCACTCAGGGTGCCAGATACGCAGTATTTT
TRBJ2-5,TRBD2,-,TRBV11-3,CASSLVSVGGEETQYF,TGTGCCAGCAGCTTAGTATCGGTGGGGGGGGAAGAGACCCAGTACTTC
TRBJ2-7,TRBD1,-,TRBV5-1,CASSLDPTGTDHYEQYF,TGCGCCAGCAGCTTGGACCCTACCGGGACAGATCACTACGAGCAGTACTTC
TRBJ2-2,TRBD2,-,TRBV4-2,CASSQDGGLAGAHTGELFF,TGTGCCAGCAGCCAAGATGGGGGACTAGCGGGGGCCCACACCGGGGAGCTGTTTTTT
TRBJ2-2,-,-,TRBV7-6,CASSRSGGYTGELFF,TGTGCCAGCAGCCGATCAGGAGGGTACACCGGGGAGCTGTTTTTT
TRBJ2-7,TRBD1,-,TRBV6-6,CASRGTGLGEQYF,TGTGCCAGCAGGGGGACAGGGCTGGGTGAGCAGTACTTC
TRBJ2-5,TRBD2,-,TRBV3-1/TRBV3-2,CASSPGFQRGGAQYF,TGTGCCAGCAGCCCCGGATTTCAGCGGGGAGGTGCCCAGTACTTC
TRBJ1-2,TRBD1,-,TRBV7-8,CASSALRGQGGYTF,TGTGCCAGCAGCGCTTTAAGGGGGCAGGGTGGCTACACCTTC
TRBJ2-5,TRBD1,-,TRBV6-6,CASSYRTGGEGETQYF,TGTGCCAGCAGTTACCGGACAGGGGGTGAGGGGGAGACCCAGTACTTC
TRBJ1-2,-,-,TRBV27,CASSSNRAGYTF,TGTGCCAGCAGTTCAAACAGGGCTGGCTACACCTTC
TRBJ2-1,TRBD1,-,TRBV24-1,CATSDRDRVYNEQFF,TGTGCCACCAGTGATCGGGACAGGGTCTACAATGAGCAGTTCTTC
TRBJ1-5,TRBD1,-,TRBV7-2,CASSLTNRGGQPQHF,TGTGCCAGCAGCCTCACAAACAGGGGGGGACAGCCCCAGCATTTT
TRBJ1-6,-,-,TRBV2,CASSEPGPSGRRSPLHF,TGTGCCAGCAGTGAACCCGGCCCCTCCGGTCGCAGGTCACCCCTCCACTTT
TRBJ2-1,TRBD2,-,TRBV7-2,CASSLAIGTSGSSYNEQFF,TGTGCCAGCAGCTTAGCAATAGGGACTAGCGGTAGCTCCTACAATGAGCAGTTCTTC
TRBJ1-4,TRBD1,-,TRBV4-2,CASSQGSRGRGTTNEKLFF,TGTGCCAGCAGCCAAGGGTCCAGGGGGCGTGGGACTACAAATGAAAAACTGTTTTTT
TRBJ1-1,-,once,TRBV19,CASSARDKLMNTEAFF,TGTGCCAGTAGTGCCCGGGACAAATTAATGAACACTGAAGCTTTCTTT
TRBJ2-5,-,-,TRBV5-1,CASSLSLASSSQTQYF,TGCGCCAGCAGCTTGTCTCTCGCTAGCTCTTCACAGACCCAGTACTTC
TRBJ1-3,TRBD1,-,TRBV19,CASSRRQGEYGNTIYF,TGTGCCAGTAGTCGACGACAGGGAGAGTATGGAAACACCATATATTTT
TRBJ2-1,-,-,TRBV5-1,CASSLVFPGHPQSGSYNEQFF,TGCGCCAGCAGCTTGGTTTTTCCAGGGCATCCCCAAAGTGGGTCCTACAATGAGCAGTTCTTC
TRBJ1-1,-,-,TRBV5-1,CASSLQRSTEAFF,TGCGCCAGCAGCTTGCAAAGGAGCACTGAAGCTTTCTTT
TRBJ1-4,TRBD1,-,TRBV7-9,CASSRTGVDEKLFF,TGTGCCAGCAGCCGGACAGGGGTGGATGAAAAACTGTTTTTT
TRBJ1-2,TRBD1,-,TRBV10-1,CARLGQAKVYTF,TGCGCCAGGCTGGGACAGGCCAAGGTCTACACCTTC